The rows below give T cell receptor beta chains drawn from one sample of a study of response to subunit inactivated influenza vaccine. One entry per CDR3 protein, called by TCRdb with MiXCR from the RT-PCR reads. This sample has more than 500,000 distinct CDR3 sequences, with around 10% found just once. In addition, the sample was reused for a study of T cells expressing NK-cell markers.

This sample comprised PBMCs from blood, obtained on the day of vaccination. The receptor set was obtained from a man aged 45-65 years who received an inactivated influenza vaccine. Both conserved end residues are part of each CDR3. D genes are given only for firm matches. Some rows have no size entry. The others give once, few or many, or a class for an expanded clone.

d_gene	abundance	v_gene	j_gene	CDR3nt	CDR3aa
NA	once	TRBV12-3/TRBV12-4	TRBJ2-3	TGTGCCACCGGTGAGGGGGGGCGAAATACGCAGTATTTT	CATGEGGRNTQYF
NA	NA	TRBV5-1	TRBJ2-7	TGCGCCAGTCGAGGTTTAAGCCGATACGAGCAGTACTTC	CASRGLSRYEQYF
TRBD1	few	TRBV20-1	TRBJ2-5	TGCAGTGCTAGAGTGGACAGGGGCACGGGAGAGACCCAGTACTTC	CSARVDRGTGETQYF
TRBD1	NA	TRBV10-3	TRBJ2-3	TGTGCCATCAGTCTGACAGGGAGCACAGATACGCAGTATTTT	CAISLTGSTDTQYF
TRBD2	few	TRBV4-2	TRBJ2-7	TGTGCCAGCAGCCCCGGACTAGCGGGAGGGTTAGAATCGGACGAGCAGTACTTC	CASSPGLAGGLESDEQYF
TRBD2	NA	TRBV20-1	TRBJ2-1	TGCAGTGCCCCCTCTAGGTCTAGCGGGAGTAATGTGCAGTTCTTC	CSAPSRSSGSNVQFF
TRBD1	few	TRBV5-1	TRBJ1-6	TGCGCCAGCAGCCAGGTCCCCCTACAGGGGGCTTTGAATTCACCCCTCCACTTT	CASSQVPLQGALNSPLHF
NA	NA	TRBV12-3/TRBV12-4	TRBJ2-2	TGTGCCAGCAGTTTTTGGGGGCAGGTCGGGGAGCTGTTTTTT	CASSFWGQVGELFF
TRBD2	few	TRBV30	TRBJ2-3	TGTGCCTCACCAAGTCCTAGCGGGAGTAGGGATACGCAGTATTTT	CASPSPSGSRDTQYF
TRBD1	NA	TRBV6-1	TRBJ2-5	TGTGCCAGCAGTCGTAGGACAGGGCAAGAGACCCAGTACTTC	CASSRRTGQETQYF
TRBD2	few	TRBV12-3/TRBV12-4	TRBJ2-2	TGTGCCAGCAGTTTAGGACTAGCGGTCACCGGGGAGCTGTTTTTT	CASSLGLAVTGELFF
NA	NA	TRBV28	TRBJ2-2	TGTGCCAGCAGATGGACAGGGAGGGCCGGGGAGCTGTTTTTT	CASRWTGRAGELFF
NA	NA	TRBV5-1	TRBJ1-6	TGCGCCAGCAGCTTAGGGACATATAATTCACCCCTCCACTTT	CASSLGTYNSPLHF
NA	NA	TRBV3-1	TRBJ2-7	TGTGCCAGCAGCCAAGGGTCGAGAAGTTACGAGCAGTACTTC	CASSQGSRSYEQYF
NA	NA	TRBV5-1	TRBJ2-5	TGCGCCAGCAGCTTGGTTAGCGGACAAAAGACCCAGTACTTC	CASSLVSGQKTQYF
NA	few	TRBV2	TRBJ1-1	TGTGCCAGCAGTGAGTTCGGCTATTTTGAAGCTTTCTTT	CASSEFGYFEAFF
NA	few	TRBV4-1	TRBJ2-7	TGCGCCAGCAGCCAAGGGGAGCGGAGCTCCTACGAGCAGTACTTC	CASSQGERSSYEQYF
NA	few	TRBV4-2	TRBJ2-1	TGTGCCAGCAGCCAAGTCCAGGGGAGCTCCTACAATGAGCAGTTCTTC	CASSQVQGSSYNEQFF
NA	NA	TRBV20-1	TRBJ2-1	TGCAGTGCTAGAGATCTGAAAGGCCGAACCTCCTACAATGAGCAGTTCTTC	CSARDLKGRTSYNEQFF
TRBD1	NA	TRBV29-1	TRBJ2-7	TGCAGCGTTGTACTAGTGACAGGGGTCCGACTCTACGAGCAGTACTTC	CSVVLVTGVRLYEQYF
NA	NA	TRBV6-2/TRBV6-3	TRBJ2-7	TGTGCCAGCAGTTACGGCTCAGGGTCCCACGAGCAGTACTTC	CASSYGSGSHEQYF
NA	few	TRBV14	TRBJ1-4	TGTGCCAGCAGCCATTTGACAGAGTATAATGAAAAACTGTTTTTT	CASSHLTEYNEKLFF
TRBD1	few	TRBV6-5	TRBJ2-7	TGTGCCAGCAGTTACGCGCAGGGGGCCACCTACGAGCAGTACTTC	CASSYAQGATYEQYF
TRBD1	NA	TRBV20-1	TRBJ2-5	TGCAGTGCCTGCCCACGGACAGGGTGGGAGACCCAGTACTTC	CSACPRTGWETQYF
TRBD1	NA	TRBV5-1	TRBJ1-6	TGCGCCAGCAGCTTGGAAGGGGGCCAAAATTCACCCCTCCACTTT	CASSLEGGQNSPLHF
NA	once	TRBV12-3/TRBV12-4	TRBJ2-2	TGTGCCAGCGTGTGGGCACGGGGGAGTTTCACCGGGGAGCTGTTTTTT	CASVWARGSFTGELFF
TRBD2	few	TRBV6-2/TRBV6-3	TRBJ2-5	TGTGCCAGCAGTTACTCGCTAGCGGGAGTCCAAGAGACCCAGTACTTC	CASSYSLAGVQETQYF
TRBD2	NA	TRBV20-1	TRBJ2-1	TGCAGTGGAAAGTCGCGGGGGAACTACAATGAGCAGTTCTTC	CSGKSRGNYNEQFF
NA	few	TRBV21-1	TRBJ2-7	TGTGCCAGCAGCGAAAACCTCGGGACAGATCTCAAGAGTGGCTGCGAGCAGTACTTC	CASSENLGTDLKSGCEQYF
NA	NA	TRBV7-2	TRBJ1-6	TGTGCCAGCAGCTTAGGAGGCTCGGGGATCGGTTCACCCCTCCACTTT	CASSLGGSGIGSPLHF
NA	NA	TRBV6-2/TRBV6-3	TRBJ2-6	TGTGCCAGCAGTTACTCGAGTACTACGTACCTCCCTGGGGCCAACGTCCTGACTTTC	CASSYSSTTYLPGANVLTF
NA	few	TRBV7-6	TRBJ2-1	TGTGCCAGCAGCTTAGCCGGATTCACCTACAATGAGCAGTTCTTC	CASSLAGFTYNEQFF
NA	many	TRBV12-3/TRBV12-4	TRBJ2-7	TGTGCCAGCAGTTTCAGGCAGTCCTACGAGCAGTACTTC	CASSFRQSYEQYF
TRBD1	few	TRBV5-1	TRBJ2-7	TGCGCCAGCAGCTACGGGACAGACTACGAGCAGTACTTC	CASSYGTDYEQYF
NA	few	TRBV30	TRBJ2-2	TGTGCCTGCGAAGGGCGAGTTTCGAACACCGGGGAGCTGTTTTTT	CACEGRVSNTGELFF
NA	few	TRBV5-6	TRBJ2-2	TGTGCCAGCAGCGGGGACACCCGCACCGGGGAGCTGTTTTTT	CASSGDTRTGELFF
NA	NA	TRBV11-2	TRBJ2-1	TGTGCCATCGCCATCGACTCCTACAATGAGCAGTTCTTC	CAIAIDSYNEQFF
NA	few	TRBV7-2	TRBJ2-6	TGTGCCAGCAGCTTAGGAATGGGGTCATCTGGGGCCAACGTCCTGACTTTC	CASSLGMGSSGANVLTF
NA	many	TRBV6-2/TRBV6-3	TRBJ2-3	TGTGCCAGCAGTTGGGGAATCGGAGATACGCAGTATTTT	CASSWGIGDTQYF
NA	NA	TRBV24-1	TRBJ2-5	TGTGCCACCAGTGAGTCGGGGGGCGGAGGAGAGACCCAGTACTTC	CATSESGGGGETQYF
NA	many	TRBV7-2	TRBJ2-5	TGTGCCAGCAGCCTTAACATAAACCAAGAGACCCAGTACTTC	CASSLNINQETQYF
NA	many	TRBV28	TRBJ2-7	TGTGCCAGTCGGTCGGGTGGGATCCGCTACGAGCAGTACTTC	CASRSGGIRYEQYF
NA	NA	TRBV5-1	TRBJ1-4	TGCGCCAGCAGCTTAAACAGGGAAATTAATGAAAAACTGTTTTTT	CASSLNREINEKLFF
NA	few	TRBV28	TRBJ2-7	TGTGCCAGCAGTTTAGGAGGGATCCCTGGCGAGCAGTACTTC	CASSLGGIPGEQYF
NA	many	TRBV7-2	TRBJ1-1	TGTGCCAGCAGCTTATCCCACGGGGCTGGGACTGAAGCTTTCTTT	CASSLSHGAGTEAFF
TRBD2	many	TRBV11-2	TRBJ2-1	TGTGCCAGCAGTTCCCCCGGGGTAGCGGGGTTATTAAGCTCCTACAATGAGCAGTTCTTC	CASSSPGVAGLLSSYNEQFF
TRBD1	NA	TRBV4-2	TRBJ1-1	TGTGCCAGCACCTTACTTTACAGGGGGAGAGGCACTGAAGCTTTCTTT	CASTLLYRGRGTEAFF
NA	NA	TRBV12-3/TRBV12-4	TRBJ1-2	TGTGCCAGCAGCCCATTCCCGGACTCCTCTAACTATGGCTACACCTTC	CASSPFPDSSNYGYTF
NA	NA	TRBV9	TRBJ2-1	TGTGCCAGCAGCCCTCCAGGGTTCCAGCAGTTCTTC	CASSPPGFQQFF
NA	few	TRBV10-3	TRBJ2-2	TGTGCCATCAGTGAGAACGTGGGCGGGGAGCTGTTTTTT	CAISENVGGELFF
NA	many	TRBV7-9	TRBJ1-4	TGTGCCAGCAGCTTGATTGCAACTAATGAAAAACTGTTTTTT	CASSLIATNEKLFF
NA	many	TRBV4-3	TRBJ2-2	TGCGCCAGCAGCCCGGGGCGGGGCCCCGGGGAGCTGTTTTTT	CASSPGRGPGELFF